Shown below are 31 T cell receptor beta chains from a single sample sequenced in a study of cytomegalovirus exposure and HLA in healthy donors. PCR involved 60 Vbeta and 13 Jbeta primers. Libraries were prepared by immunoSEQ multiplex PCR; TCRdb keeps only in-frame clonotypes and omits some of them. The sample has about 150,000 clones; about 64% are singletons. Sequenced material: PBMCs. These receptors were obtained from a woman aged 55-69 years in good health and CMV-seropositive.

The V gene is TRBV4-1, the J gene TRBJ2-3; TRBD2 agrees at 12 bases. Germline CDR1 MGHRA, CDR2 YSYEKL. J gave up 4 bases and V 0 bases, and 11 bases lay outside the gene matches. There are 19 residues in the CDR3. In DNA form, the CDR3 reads TGCGCCAGCAGCCAAGAGAGGGCGACTAGCGGGAGAAGAGCAGATACGCAGTATTTT. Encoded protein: CASSQERATSGRRADTQYF.

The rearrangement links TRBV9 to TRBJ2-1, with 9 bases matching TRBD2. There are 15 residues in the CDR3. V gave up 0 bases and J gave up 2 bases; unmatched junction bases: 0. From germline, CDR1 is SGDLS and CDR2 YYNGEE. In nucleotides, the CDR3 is TGTGCCAGCAGCGTAGTAGCGGGAGCCTACAATGAGCAGTTCTTC. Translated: CASSVVAGAYNEQFF.

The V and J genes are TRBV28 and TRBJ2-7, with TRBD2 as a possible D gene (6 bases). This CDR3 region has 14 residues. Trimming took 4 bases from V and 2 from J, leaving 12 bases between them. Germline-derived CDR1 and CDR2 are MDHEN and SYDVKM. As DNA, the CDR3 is TGTGCCAGCAGTTCCTCGGGAGTAGCCTACGAGCAGTACTTC. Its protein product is CASSSSGVAYEQYF. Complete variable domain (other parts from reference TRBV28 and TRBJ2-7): DVKVTQSSRYLVKRTGEKVFLECVQDMDHENMFWYRQDPGLGLRLIYFSYDVKMKEKGDIPEGYSVSREKKERFSLILESASTNQTSMYLCASSSSGVAYEQYFGPGTRLTVT.

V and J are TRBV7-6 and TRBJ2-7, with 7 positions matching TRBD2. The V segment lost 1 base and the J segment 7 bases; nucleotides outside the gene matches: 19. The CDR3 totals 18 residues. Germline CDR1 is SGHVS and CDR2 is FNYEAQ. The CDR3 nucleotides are TGTGCCAGCAGCTTAGAGGTGTGGGAAAGCGGGGCCACCTGGGAGCAGTACTTC. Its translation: CASSLEVWESGATWEQYF.

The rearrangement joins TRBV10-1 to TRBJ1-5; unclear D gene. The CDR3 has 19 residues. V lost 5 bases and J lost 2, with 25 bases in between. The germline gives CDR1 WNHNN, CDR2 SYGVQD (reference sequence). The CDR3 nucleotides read TGCGCCAGCAGTTGGGTGGAGGCGCTCCCAGCCTGGGGCAATCAGCCCCAGCATTTT. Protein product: CASSWVEALPAWGNQPQHF.

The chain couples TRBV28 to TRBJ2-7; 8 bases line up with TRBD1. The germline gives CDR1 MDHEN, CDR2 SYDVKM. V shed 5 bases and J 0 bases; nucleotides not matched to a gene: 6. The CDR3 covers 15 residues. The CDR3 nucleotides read TGTGCCAGCAGTCCCAGGGGGCCTTTCTCCTACGAGCAGTACTTC. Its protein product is CASSPRGPFSYEQYF.

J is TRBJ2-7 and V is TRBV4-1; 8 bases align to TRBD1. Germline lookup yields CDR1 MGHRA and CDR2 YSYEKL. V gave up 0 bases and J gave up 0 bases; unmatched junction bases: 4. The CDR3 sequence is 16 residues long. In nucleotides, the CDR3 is TGCGCCAGCAGCCAAGATCGGGACAGGTCCTCCTACGAGCAGTACTTC. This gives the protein CASSQDRDRSSYEQYF.

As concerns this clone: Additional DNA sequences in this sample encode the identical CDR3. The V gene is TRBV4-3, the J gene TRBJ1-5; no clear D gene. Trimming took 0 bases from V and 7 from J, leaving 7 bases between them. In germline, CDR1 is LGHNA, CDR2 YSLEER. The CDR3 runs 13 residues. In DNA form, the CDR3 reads TGCGCCAGCAGCCAAGACCGGGGACAGCCCCAGCATTTT. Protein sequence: CASSQDRGQPQHF.

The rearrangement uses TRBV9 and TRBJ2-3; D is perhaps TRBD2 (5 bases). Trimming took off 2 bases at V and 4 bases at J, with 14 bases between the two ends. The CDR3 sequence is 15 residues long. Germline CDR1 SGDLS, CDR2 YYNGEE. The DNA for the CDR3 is TGTGCCAGCAGCGTGTCTAGCTCAGCGGCAGATACGCAGTATTTT. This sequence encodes CASSVSSSAADTQYF.

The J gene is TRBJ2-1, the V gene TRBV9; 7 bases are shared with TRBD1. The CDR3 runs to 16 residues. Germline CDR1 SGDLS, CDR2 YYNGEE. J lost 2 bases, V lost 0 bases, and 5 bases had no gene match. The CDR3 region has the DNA TGTGCCAGCAGCGTAGTAAGGCAGGGGGCCTACAATGAGCAGTTCTTC. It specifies CASSVVRQGAYNEQFF.

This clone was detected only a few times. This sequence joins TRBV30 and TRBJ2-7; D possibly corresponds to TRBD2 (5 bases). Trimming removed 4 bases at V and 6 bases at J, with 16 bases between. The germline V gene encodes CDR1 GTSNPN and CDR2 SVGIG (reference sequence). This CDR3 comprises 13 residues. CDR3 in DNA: TGTGCCTGGATGGGCCCTAGCTTCAGCGAGCAGTACTTC. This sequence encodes CAWMGPSFSEQYF.

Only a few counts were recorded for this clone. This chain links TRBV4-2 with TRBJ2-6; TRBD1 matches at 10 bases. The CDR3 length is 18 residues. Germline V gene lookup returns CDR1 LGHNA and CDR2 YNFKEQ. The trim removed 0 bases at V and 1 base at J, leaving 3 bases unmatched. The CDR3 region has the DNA TGTGCCAGCAGCCAAGAGACAGGGGGCGTATCTGGGGCCAACGTCCTGACTTTC. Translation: CASSQETGGVSGANVLTF.

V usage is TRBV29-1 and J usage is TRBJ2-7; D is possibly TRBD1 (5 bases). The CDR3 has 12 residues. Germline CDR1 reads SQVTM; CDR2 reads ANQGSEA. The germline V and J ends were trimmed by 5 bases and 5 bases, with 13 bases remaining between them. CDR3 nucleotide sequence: TGCAGCGTTTTAGGGGTCTATAACGAGCAGTACTTC. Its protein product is CSVLGVYNEQYF.

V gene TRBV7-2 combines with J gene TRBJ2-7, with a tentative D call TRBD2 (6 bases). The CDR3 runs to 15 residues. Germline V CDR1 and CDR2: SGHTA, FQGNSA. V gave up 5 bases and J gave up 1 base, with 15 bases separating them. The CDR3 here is CASSTLALKSYEQYF. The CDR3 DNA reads TGTGCCAGCAGCACCCTAGCGCTAAAGTCCTACGAGCAGTACTTC.

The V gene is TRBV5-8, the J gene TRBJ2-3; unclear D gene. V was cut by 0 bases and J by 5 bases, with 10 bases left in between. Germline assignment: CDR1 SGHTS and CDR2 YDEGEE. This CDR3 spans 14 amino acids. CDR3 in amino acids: CASSLVVTKDTQYF. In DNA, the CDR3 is TGTGCCAGCAGCTTGGTAGTAACTAAAGATACGCAGTATTTT.

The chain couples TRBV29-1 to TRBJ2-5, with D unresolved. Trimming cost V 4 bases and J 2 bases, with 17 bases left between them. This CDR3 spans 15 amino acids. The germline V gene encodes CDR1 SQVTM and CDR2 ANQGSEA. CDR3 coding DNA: TGCAGCGTTGCGGCTTTACGAGCGATTCAAGAGACCCAGTACTTC. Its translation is CSVAALRAIQETQYF.

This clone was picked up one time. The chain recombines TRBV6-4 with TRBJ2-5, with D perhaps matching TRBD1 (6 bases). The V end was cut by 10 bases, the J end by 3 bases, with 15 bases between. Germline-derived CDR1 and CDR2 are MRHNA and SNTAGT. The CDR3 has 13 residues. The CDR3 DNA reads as TGTGCCACCCCGACAGGACACGAAGAGACCCAGTACTTC. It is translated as CATPTGHEETQYF.

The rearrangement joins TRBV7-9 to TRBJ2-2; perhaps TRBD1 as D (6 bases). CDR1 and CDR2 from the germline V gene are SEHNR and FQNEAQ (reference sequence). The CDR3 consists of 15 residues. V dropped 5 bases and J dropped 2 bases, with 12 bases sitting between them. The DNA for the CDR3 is TGTGCCAGCAGCCCTACCGGGACAAACACCGGGGAGCTGTTTTTT. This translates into CASSPTGTNTGELFF.

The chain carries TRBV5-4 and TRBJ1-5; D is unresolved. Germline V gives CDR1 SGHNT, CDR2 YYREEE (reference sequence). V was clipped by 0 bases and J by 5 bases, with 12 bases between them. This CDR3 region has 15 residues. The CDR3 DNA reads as TGTGCCAGCAGCTTGGGGGGAGCGGTGGATCAGCCCCAGCATTTT. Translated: CASSLGGAVDQPQHF.

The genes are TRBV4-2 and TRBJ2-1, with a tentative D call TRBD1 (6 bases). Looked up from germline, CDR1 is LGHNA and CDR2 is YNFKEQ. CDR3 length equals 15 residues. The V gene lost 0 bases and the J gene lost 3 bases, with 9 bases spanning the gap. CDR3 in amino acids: CASSQDRQDYNEQFF. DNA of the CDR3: TGTGCCAGCAGCCAAGATAGACAGGACTACAATGAGCAGTTCTTC.

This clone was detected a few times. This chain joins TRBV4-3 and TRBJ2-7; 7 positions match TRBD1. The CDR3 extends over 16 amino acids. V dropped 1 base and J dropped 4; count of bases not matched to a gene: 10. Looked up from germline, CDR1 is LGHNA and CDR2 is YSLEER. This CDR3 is CASSQGIEGTAYEQYF. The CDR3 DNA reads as TGCGCCAGCAGCCAAGGAATCGAAGGGACAGCTTACGAGCAGTACTTC.

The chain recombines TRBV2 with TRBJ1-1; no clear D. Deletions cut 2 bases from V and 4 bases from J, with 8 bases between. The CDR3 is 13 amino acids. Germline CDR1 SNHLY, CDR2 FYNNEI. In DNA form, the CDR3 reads TGTGCCAGCAGTGAACATGAGGGCACTGAAGCTTTCTTT. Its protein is CASSEHEGTEAFF.

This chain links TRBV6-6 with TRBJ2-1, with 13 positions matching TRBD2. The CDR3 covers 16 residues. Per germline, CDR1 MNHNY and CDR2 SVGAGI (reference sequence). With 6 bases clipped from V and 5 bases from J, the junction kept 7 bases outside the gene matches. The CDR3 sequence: CASSQRLAGGHNEQFF. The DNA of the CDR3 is TGTGCCAGCAGCCAACGACTAGCGGGAGGCCACAATGAGCAGTTCTTC.

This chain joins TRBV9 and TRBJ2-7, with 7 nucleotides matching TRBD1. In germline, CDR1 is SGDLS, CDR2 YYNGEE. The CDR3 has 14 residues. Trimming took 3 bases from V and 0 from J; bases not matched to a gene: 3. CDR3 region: CASSATGSSYEQYF. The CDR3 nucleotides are TGTGCCAGCAGCGCGACAGGGAGCTCCTACGAGCAGTACTTC.

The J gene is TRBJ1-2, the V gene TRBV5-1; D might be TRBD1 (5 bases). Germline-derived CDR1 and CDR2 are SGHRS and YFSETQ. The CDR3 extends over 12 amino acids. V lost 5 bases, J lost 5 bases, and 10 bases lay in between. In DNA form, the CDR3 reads TGCGCCAGCAGGGGGGAGGAGTATGGCTACACCTTC. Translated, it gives CASRGEEYGYTF. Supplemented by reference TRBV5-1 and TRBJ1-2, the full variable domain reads KAGVTQTPRYLIKTRGQQVTLSCSPISGHRSVSWYQQTPGQGLQFLFEYFSETQRNKGNFPGRFSGRQFSNSRSEMNVSTLELGDSALYLCASRGEEYGYTFGSGTRLTVV.

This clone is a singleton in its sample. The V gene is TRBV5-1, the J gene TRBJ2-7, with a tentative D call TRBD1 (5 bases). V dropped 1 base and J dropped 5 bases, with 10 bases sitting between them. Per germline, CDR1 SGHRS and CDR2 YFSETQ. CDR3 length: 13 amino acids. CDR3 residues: CASSLFRVDEQYF. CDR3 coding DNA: TGCGCCAGCAGCTTGTTCAGGGTCGACGAGCAGTACTTC.

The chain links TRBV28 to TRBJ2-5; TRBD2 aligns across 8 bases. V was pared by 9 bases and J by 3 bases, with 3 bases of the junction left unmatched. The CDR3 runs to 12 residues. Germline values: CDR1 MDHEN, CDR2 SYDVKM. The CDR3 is CASLGREETQYF. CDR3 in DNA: TGTGCCAGTCTCGGGAGGGAAGAGACCCAGTACTTC.

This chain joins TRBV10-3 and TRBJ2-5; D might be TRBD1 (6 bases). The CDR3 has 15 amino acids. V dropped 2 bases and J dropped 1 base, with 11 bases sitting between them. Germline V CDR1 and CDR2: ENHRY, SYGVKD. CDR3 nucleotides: TGTGCCATCAGTGAGGGACAGCCGAGCCAAGAGACCCAGTACTTC. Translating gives CAISEGQPSQETQYF.

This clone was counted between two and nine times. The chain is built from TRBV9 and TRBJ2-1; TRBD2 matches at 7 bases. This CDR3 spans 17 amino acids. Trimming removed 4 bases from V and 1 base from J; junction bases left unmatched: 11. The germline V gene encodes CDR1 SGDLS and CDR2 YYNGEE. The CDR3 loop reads CASSPGGGEGSYNEQFF. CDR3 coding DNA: TGTGCCAGCAGCCCCGGTGGGGGGGAGGGTTCCTACAATGAGCAGTTCTTC.

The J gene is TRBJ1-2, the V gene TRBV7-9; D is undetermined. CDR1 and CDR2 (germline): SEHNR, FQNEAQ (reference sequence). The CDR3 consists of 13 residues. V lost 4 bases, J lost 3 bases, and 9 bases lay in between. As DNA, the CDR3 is TGTGCCAGCAGCTGGACTCCCGACTATGGCTACACCTTC. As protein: CASSWTPDYGYTF.

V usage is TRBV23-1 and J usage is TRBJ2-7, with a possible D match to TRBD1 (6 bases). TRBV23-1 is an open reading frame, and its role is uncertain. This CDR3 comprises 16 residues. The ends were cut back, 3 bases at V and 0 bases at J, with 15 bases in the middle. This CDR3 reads CASSQGQGPYSYEQYF. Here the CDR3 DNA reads TGCGCCAGCAGTCAGGGGCAGGGGCCATACTCCTACGAGCAGTACTTC.